This T cell receptor beta chain originates from a study of CD8 T cells in ankylosing spondylitis. CDR1 is SGHKS and CDR2 is YYEKEE in the germline V gene (reference sequence). Deletions cut 0 bases from V and 2 bases from J, with 5 bases between. CDR3 size: 13 residues. Broader study findings: Earlier reports found some motif variants in synovial fluid and blood in reactive arthritis. What appeared characteristic of ankylosing spondylitis blood was a TCR beta motif of fewer than ten highly homologous variants. Matched ankylosing spondylitis synovial fluid reportedly showed significant enrichment of disease-linked clones.

By quantitative 5'-RACE with molecular barcodes, the TCR beta libraries were made. TCRdb called the 5' RACE reads again in MiXCR, with one record for every CDR3 protein. This table has about 540,000 distinct CDR3 sequences, about 12% appearing once. This clonotype was counted between two and nine times. Its antigen is not identified. The sequenced sample consisted of blood, either unsorted or a sorted T cell fraction (not recorded which). The chain combines TRBV5-5 with TRBJ2-5; D ambiguous. This clonotype was sampled from a male donor with ankylosing spondylitis. The CDR3 sequence: CASSLERQETQYF. The CDR3 DNA reads as TGTGCCAGCAGCTTGGAACGGCAAGAGACCCAGTACTTC.